These 21 T cell receptor beta chains were sequenced from one sample in a study of OX40 agonist ivuxolimab in advanced cancers. Using immunoSEQ multiplex PCR, the repertoire was profiled, and TCRdb retains in-frame clones only, with some absent. The repertoire includes roughly 64,000 clones, roughly 80% of them detected once, and less than 2.5% sits in the top ten. Specimen: CD4+ or CD8+ T cells sorted from blood, collected in a trial of the OX40 agonist ivuxolimab. These receptors all come from an adult with an advanced solid tumor such as melanoma, head and neck, liver or kidney cancer.

This rearrangement joins TRBV19 to TRBJ2-7, with TRBD2 matching 7 bases. V lost 8 bases, J lost 1 base, and 5 bases stayed unmatched. The CDR3 runs 13 residues. Germline CDR1 reads LNHDA; CDR2 reads SQIVND (reference sequence). The CDR3 protein is CASGWTSSYEQYF. The DNA of the CDR3 is TGTGCCAGTGGATGGACTAGTTCCTACGAGCAGTACTTC.

CDR3 nucleotides: TGTGCCAGCAGGGAGGCCGGGAGATTTTATGGCTACACCTTC. Translating gives CASREAGRFYGYTF. This sequence joins TRBV6-1 and TRBJ1-2; no definite D call. Germline V gene data show CDR1 as MNHNS and CDR2 as SASEGT. Trimming took 6 bases from V and 5 from J, leaving 16 bases between them. The CDR3 is made up of 14 amino acids.

This clone was counted between two and nine times. The chain couples TRBV18 to TRBJ2-3; 9 positions match TRBD1. The germline V gene has CDR1 KGHSH and CDR2 LQKENI. The CDR3 sequence is 16 residues long. V lost 2 bases and J lost 2; bases outside the gene matches: 5. The chain's CDR3 is CASSPGTGRFTDTQYF. The CDR3 bases are TGTGCCAGCTCACCAGGGACAGGGCGCTTCACAGATACGCAGTATTTT. Looking up the rest from reference TRBV18 and TRBJ2-3 gives the full variable domain: NAGVMQNPRHLVRRRGQEARLRCSPMKGHSHVYWYRQLPEEGLKFMVYLQKENIIDESGMPKERFSAEFPKEGPSILRIQQVVRGDSAAYFCASSPGTGRFTDTQYFGPGTRLTVL.

This clone was observed a handful of times. The CDR3 protein is CASSYWGQNTEAFF. The CDR3 nucleotides are TGTGCCAGCAGTTACTGGGGACAGAACACTGAAGCTTTCTTT. The chain couples TRBV6-5 to TRBJ1-1; possibly TRBD1 for D (6 bases). CDR3 size: 14 residues. Germline V gene lookup returns CDR1 MNHEY and CDR2 SVGAGI. The V end lost 1 base, the J end lost 1 base, and 7 bases lay between the germline ends.

V usage is TRBV5-4 and J usage is TRBJ2-1; 10 nucleotides line up with TRBD2. Trimming removed 0 bases from V and 12 bases from J; junction bases left unmatched: 12. The CDR3 length is 16 residues. Germline V gene lookup returns CDR1 SGHNT and CDR2 YYREEE (reference sequence). The CDR3 DNA reads TGTGCCAGCAGCTTGGAACAGCGGGAGGGCCGATTTGGGCAGTTCTTC. Translated, it gives CASSLEQREGRFGQFF.

The chain joins TRBV6-6 to TRBJ1-1; weak D call: TRBD1 (6 bases). Per the germline V gene, CDR1 is MNHNY and CDR2 is SVGAGI (reference sequence). V dropped 7 bases and J dropped 4 bases, with 13 bases sitting between them. The CDR3 runs to 13 residues. The CDR3 sequence is CASKGGTGTEAFF. The CDR3 bases are TGTGCCAGCAAGGGGGGAACGGGCACTGAAGCTTTCTTT.

V gene TRBV7-3 combines with J gene TRBJ2-1, with D tentatively TRBD2 (5 bases). Trimming shortened V by 3 bases and J by 10 bases, and 22 bases separated the two germline ends. There are 16 residues in the CDR3. Germline lookup yields CDR1 SGHTA and CDR2 FQGTGA. The CDR3 DNA is TGTGCCAGCAGCTTTGTCGGCACCCCCTTGGGCGGGGAGCAGTTCTTC. Its translation: CASSFVGTPLGGEQFF.

The chain uses TRBV4-1 and TRBJ2-3, with D uncertain. The V end lost 5 bases, the J end lost 6 bases, and 15 bases lay between the germline ends. Germline CDR1 and CDR2: MGHRA and YSYEKL. This CDR3 has 14 amino acids. The CDR3 bases are TGCGCCAGCAGCTCACAAGGACCCTGGGATACGCAGTATTTT. It codes for CASSSQGPWDTQYF.

This clone showed up just once. The J gene is TRBJ2-1, the V gene TRBV6-1; D is ambiguous. The ends were cut back, 2 bases at V and 5 bases at J, with 7 bases in the middle. Germline V gene lookup returns CDR1 MNHNS and CDR2 SASEGT. The CDR3 contains 13 residues. CDR3 region: CASSERRNNEQFF. Here the CDR3 DNA reads TGTGCCAGCAGTGAACGCAGAAACAATGAGCAGTTCTTC.

This sequence joins TRBV11-3 and TRBJ2-5; D ambiguous. V was clipped by 3 bases and J by 5 bases, with 19 bases between them. Germline lookup yields CDR1 SGHNT and CDR2 YENEEA. The CDR3 length is 16 residues. CDR3 region: CASSFQQASNFETQYF. CDR3 DNA sequence: TGTGCCAGCAGCTTTCAACAAGCTTCAAATTTTGAGACCCAGTACTTC.

The chain employs TRBV7-2 and TRBJ1-2; no firm D call. CDR3 length: 13 amino acids. V was cut by 5 bases and J by 2 bases, with 9 bases left in between. Germline lookup yields CDR1 SGHTA and CDR2 FQGNSA. CDR3 in DNA: TGTGCCAGCAGCCCGACGGAGAACTATGGCTACACCTTC. Amino acid sequence: CASSPTENYGYTF.

This chain connects TRBV28 to TRBJ2-7; TRBD2 matches 11 bases. Germline V lookup: CDR1 MDHEN, CDR2 SYDVKM. This CDR3 has 14 amino acids. V shed 5 bases, J shed 1 base, and the junction held 1 base outside the gene matches. Written as DNA, the CDR3 is TGTGCCAGCAGTAGACTAGCGGGATCCTACGAGCAGTACTTC. Translated, it gives CASSRLAGSYEQYF.

CDR3 amino acids: CASSLDREFTGELFF. The CDR3 region has the DNA TGTGCCAGCAGCTTGGACAGGGAATTTACCGGGGAGCTGTTTTTT. V gene TRBV5-4 combines with J gene TRBJ2-2; possible D gene TRBD1, 6 bases. From germline, CDR1 is SGHNT and CDR2 YYREEE (reference sequence). The V gene lost 0 bases and the J gene lost 5 bases, with 11 bases spanning the gap. This CDR3 has 15 residues. Variable domain in full (rest from reference TRBV5-4 and TRBJ2-2): ETGVTQSPTHLIKTRGQQVTLRCSSQSGHNTVSWYQQALGQGPQFIFQYYREEENGRGNFPPRFSGLQFPNYSSELNVNALELDDSALYLCASSLDREFTGELFFGEGSRLTVL.

This clone was observed a few times. The V gene is TRBV7-9, the J gene TRBJ1-5; no reliable D call. Per the germline V gene, CDR1 is SEHNR and CDR2 is FQNEAQ (reference sequence). Between the trimmed V and J ends, which lost 3 bases and 5 bases, there was a span of 5 bases. CDR3 length equals 12 residues. CDR3 DNA sequence: TGTGCCAGCAGCTTTGGGGATCAGCCCCAGCATTTT. It codes for CASSFGDQPQHF.

The J gene is TRBJ2-2, the V gene TRBV18; 10 bases match TRBD1. This CDR3 comprises 15 residues. The junction had 5 bases not matched to a gene; V was cut back by 3 bases and J by 7 bases. Germline CDR1 is KGHSH and CDR2 is LQKENI. The CDR3 loop reads CASSPRDRGVGELFF. Written as DNA, the CDR3 is TGTGCCAGCTCACCCCGGGACAGGGGAGTCGGGGAGCTGTTTTTT.

This chain links TRBV5-4 with TRBJ1-2, with 9 bases matching TRBD1. The CDR3 totals 13 residues. The germline gives CDR1 SGHNT, CDR2 YYREEE (reference sequence). V was clipped by 4 bases and J by 4 bases; unmatched bases: 2. The CDR3 DNA reads TGTGCCAGCAGCCTGGACAGGGGCTATGGCTACACCTTC. Amino acids: CASSLDRGYGYTF. Full variable domain (remainder filled in from reference TRBV5-4 and TRBJ1-2): ETGVTQSPTHLIKTRGQQVTLRCSSQSGHNTVSWYQQALGQGPQFIFQYYREEENGRGNFPPRFSGLQFPNYSSELNVNALELDDSALYLCASSLDRGYGYTFGSGTRLTVV.

The chain carries TRBV7-9 and TRBJ1-1; no firm D call. Germline values: CDR1 SEHNR, CDR2 FQNEAQ (reference sequence). Deletions cut 10 bases from V and 6 bases from J, with 15 bases between. The CDR3 runs to 12 residues. The CDR3 loop is CATTASGSEAFF. Here the CDR3 DNA reads TGTGCCACCACTGCGAGCGGCTCTGAAGCTTTCTTT.

This clone was counted a few times. J is TRBJ1-2 and V is TRBV14; D is uncertain. CDR1 SGHDN and CDR2 FVKESK come from the germline V gene. V shed 1 base and J shed 3 bases, with 3 bases lying between them. This CDR3 spans 12 amino acids. CDR3 amino acids: CASSQGYYGYTF. The CDR3 DNA reads as TGTGCCAGCAGCCAAGGGTACTATGGCTACACCTTC.

This rearrangement joins TRBV7-9 to TRBJ2-5; 13 nucleotides line up with TRBD2. This CDR3 comprises 15 residues. In germline, CDR1 is SEHNR, CDR2 FQNEAQ (reference sequence). The ends lost 5 bases at V and 2 bases at J; junction bases unmatched: 2. The CDR3 here is CASSKGLAGQETQYF. In DNA form, the CDR3 reads TGTGCCAGCAGCAAGGGACTAGCGGGACAAGAGACCCAGTACTTC.

This sequence joins TRBV7-7 and TRBJ2-2, with D perhaps TRBD1 (6 bases). V was clipped by 1 base and J by 3 bases, with 12 bases between them. The germline V gene encodes CDR1 SSHAT and CDR2 FNYEAQ (reference sequence). The CDR3 contains 16 residues. This CDR3 is CASSLGQGLYTGELFF. CDR3 nucleotides: TGTGCCAGCAGCTTAGGCCAGGGGCTTTACACCGGGGAGCTGTTTTTT.

The sample holds a few counts of this clone. V usage is TRBV30 and J usage is TRBJ1-2; D is possibly TRBD1 (6 bases). The CDR3 length is 11 residues. The germline V gene encodes CDR1 GTSNPN and CDR2 SVGIG (reference sequence). Trimming cost V 5 bases and J 6 bases, with 10 bases left between them. CDR3 DNA sequence: TGTGCCTGGTTGGCAGGGGATGGCTACACCTTC. Its translation: CAWLAGDGYTF.